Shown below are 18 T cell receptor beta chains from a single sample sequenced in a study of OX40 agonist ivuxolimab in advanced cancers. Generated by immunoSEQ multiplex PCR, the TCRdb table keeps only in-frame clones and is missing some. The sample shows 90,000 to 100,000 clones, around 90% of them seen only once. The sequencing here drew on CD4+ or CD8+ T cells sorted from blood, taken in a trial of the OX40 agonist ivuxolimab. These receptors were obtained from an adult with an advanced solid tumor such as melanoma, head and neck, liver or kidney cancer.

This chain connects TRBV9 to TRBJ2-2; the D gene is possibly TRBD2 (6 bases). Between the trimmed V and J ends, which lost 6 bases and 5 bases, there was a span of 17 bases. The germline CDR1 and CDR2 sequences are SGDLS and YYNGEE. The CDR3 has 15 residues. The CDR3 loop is CASTPTGVRTGELFF. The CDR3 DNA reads TGTGCCAGCACCCCTACGGGAGTACGAACCGGGGAGCTGTTTTTT.

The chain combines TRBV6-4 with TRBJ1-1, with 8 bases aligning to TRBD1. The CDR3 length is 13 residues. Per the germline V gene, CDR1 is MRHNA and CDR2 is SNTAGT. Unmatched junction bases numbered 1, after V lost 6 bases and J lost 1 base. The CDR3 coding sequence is TGTGCCAGCAGGGGACAGGCGAACACTGAAGCTTTCTTT. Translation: CASRGQANTEAFF.

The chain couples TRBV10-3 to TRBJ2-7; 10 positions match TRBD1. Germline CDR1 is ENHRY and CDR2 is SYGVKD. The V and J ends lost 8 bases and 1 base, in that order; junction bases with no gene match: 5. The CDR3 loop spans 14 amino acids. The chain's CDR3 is CAIATGGSSYEQYF. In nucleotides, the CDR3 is TGTGCCATCGCGACAGGGGGCTCGTCCTACGAGCAGTACTTC.

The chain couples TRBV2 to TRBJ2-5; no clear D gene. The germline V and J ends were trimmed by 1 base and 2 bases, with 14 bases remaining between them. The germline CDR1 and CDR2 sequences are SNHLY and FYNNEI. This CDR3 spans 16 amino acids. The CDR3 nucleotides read TGTGCCAGCAGTGAAGTGGACCCTGGAGTACAAGAGACCCAGTACTTC. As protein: CASSEVDPGVQETQYF.

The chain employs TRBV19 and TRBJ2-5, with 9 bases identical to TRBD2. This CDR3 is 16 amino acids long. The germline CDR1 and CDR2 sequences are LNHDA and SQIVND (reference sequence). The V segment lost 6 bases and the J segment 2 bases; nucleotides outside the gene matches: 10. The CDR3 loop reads CASSPTGRGGQETQYF. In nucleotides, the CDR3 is TGTGCCAGTAGCCCGACGGGGCGGGGGGGACAAGAGACCCAGTACTTC.

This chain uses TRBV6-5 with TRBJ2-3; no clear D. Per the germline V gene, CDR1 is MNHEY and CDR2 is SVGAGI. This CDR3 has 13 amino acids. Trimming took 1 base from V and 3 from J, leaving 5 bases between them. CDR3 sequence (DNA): TGTGCCAGCAGTTACTACAGTACAGATACGCAGTATTTT. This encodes CASSYYSTDTQYF.

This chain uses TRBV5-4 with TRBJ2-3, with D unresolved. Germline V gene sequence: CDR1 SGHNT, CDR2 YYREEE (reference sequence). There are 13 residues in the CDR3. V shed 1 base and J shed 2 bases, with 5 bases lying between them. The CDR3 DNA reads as TGTGCCAGCAGCTTGCTTCACACAGATACGCAGTATTTT. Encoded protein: CASSLLHTDTQYF.

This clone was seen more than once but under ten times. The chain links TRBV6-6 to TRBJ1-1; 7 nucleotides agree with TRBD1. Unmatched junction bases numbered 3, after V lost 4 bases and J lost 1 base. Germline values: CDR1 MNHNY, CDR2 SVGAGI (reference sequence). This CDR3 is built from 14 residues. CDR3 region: CASSSPGGNTEAFF. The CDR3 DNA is TGTGCCAGCAGTTCTCCAGGGGGGAACACTGAAGCTTTCTTT.

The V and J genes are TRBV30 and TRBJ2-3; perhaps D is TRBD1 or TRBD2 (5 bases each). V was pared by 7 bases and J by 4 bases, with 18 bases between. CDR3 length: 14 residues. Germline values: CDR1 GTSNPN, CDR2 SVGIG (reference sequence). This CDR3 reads CASSYLGVADTQYF. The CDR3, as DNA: TGTGCCTCCTCGTACCTGGGGGTCGCAGATACGCAGTATTTT.

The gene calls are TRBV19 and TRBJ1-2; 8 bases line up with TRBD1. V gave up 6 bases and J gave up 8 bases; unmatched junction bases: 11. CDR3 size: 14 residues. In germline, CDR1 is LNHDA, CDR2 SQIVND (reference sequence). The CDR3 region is CASSTGTGSVGYTF. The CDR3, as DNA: TGTGCCAGTAGCACCGGGACAGGTTCAGTCGGCTACACCTTC.

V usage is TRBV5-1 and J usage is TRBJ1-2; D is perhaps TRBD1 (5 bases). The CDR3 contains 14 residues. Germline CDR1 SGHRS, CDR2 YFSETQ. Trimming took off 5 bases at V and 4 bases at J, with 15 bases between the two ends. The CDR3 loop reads CASRPGTASYGYTF. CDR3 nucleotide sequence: TGCGCCAGCAGACCCGGGACCGCCTCCTATGGCTACACCTTC.

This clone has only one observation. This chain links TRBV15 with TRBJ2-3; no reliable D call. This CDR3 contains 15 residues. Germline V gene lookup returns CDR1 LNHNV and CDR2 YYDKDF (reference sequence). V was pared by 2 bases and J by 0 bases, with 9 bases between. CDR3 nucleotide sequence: TGTGCCACCAGCAGAACGGGCGCTAGCACAGATACGCAGTATTTT. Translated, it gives CATSRTGASTDTQYF.

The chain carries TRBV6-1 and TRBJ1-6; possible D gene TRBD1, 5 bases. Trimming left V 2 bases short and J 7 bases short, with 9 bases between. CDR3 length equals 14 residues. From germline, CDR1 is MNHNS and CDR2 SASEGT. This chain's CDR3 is CASSEQGLNSPLHF. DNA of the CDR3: TGTGCCAGCAGTGAACAGGGCCTAAATTCACCCCTCCACTTT.

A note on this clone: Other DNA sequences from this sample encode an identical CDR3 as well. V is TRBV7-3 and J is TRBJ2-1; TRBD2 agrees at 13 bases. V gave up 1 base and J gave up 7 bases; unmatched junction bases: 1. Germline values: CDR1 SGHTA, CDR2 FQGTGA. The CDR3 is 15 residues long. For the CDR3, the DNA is TGTGCCAGCAGCTTAAGACTAGCGGGAGGTAATGAGCAGTTCTTC. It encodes CASSLRLAGGNEQFF.

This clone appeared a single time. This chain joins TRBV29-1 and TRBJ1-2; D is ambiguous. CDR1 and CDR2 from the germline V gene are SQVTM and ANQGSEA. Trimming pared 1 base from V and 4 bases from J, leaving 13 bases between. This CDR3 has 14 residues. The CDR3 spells CSVEGGVPVYGYTF. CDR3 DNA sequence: TGCAGCGTTGAAGGGGGAGTGCCGGTCTATGGCTACACCTTC. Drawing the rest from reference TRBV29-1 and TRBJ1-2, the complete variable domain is SAVISQKPSRDICQRGTSLTIQCQVDSQVTMMFWYRQQPGQSLTLIATANQGSEATYESGFVIDKFPISRPNLTFSTLTVSNMSPEDSSIYLCSVEGGVPVYGYTFGSGTRLTVV.

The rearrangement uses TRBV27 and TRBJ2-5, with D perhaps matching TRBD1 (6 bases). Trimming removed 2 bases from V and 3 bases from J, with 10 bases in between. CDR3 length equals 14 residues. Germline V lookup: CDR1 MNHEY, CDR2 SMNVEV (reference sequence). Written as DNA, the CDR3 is TGTGCCAGCAGTTTAGGTGGGGGCAAAGAGACCCAGTACTTC. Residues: CASSLGGGKETQYF.

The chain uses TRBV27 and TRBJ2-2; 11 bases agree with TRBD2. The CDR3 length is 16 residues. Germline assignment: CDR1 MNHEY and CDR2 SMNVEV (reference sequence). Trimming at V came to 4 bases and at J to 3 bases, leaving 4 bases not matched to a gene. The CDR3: CASSSSSGRHTGELFF. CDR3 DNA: TGTGCCAGCAGTTCCTCTAGCGGGAGGCACACCGGGGAGCTGTTTTTT.

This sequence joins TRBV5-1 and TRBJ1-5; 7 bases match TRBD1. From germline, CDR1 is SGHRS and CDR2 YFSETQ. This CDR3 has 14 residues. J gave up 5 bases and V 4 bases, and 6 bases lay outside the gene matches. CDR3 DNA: TGCGCCAGCAGCCTCCAGGGGGGGGATCAGCCCCAGCATTTT. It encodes CASSLQGGDQPQHF.